The entry below gives a single T cell receptor (beta chain) sequence along with its context. The data were obtained in a study of tumor-infiltrating lymphocytes in localized non-small cell lung cancer. The CDR3 sequence is 16 residues long. Unmatched junction bases numbered 5, after V lost 2 bases and J lost 4 bases. Germline loops: CDR1 SGHRS, CDR2 YFSETQ. TCRdb's copy holds only in-frame clones and misses some; the assay was immunoSEQ multiplex PCR. Among 9,000 to 10,000 clones listed, about three quarters were seen once. The V gene is TRBV5-1, the J gene TRBJ2-1, with 11 bases matching TRBD2. The source is a human donor with non-small cell lung cancer. Sequencing was done on a sample of lung tumor tissue. The CDR3 region has the DNA TGCGCCAGCAGCTTACTCCTAGCGGGGGGTTACAATGAGCAGTTCTTC. It translates to CASSLLLAGGYNEQFF.